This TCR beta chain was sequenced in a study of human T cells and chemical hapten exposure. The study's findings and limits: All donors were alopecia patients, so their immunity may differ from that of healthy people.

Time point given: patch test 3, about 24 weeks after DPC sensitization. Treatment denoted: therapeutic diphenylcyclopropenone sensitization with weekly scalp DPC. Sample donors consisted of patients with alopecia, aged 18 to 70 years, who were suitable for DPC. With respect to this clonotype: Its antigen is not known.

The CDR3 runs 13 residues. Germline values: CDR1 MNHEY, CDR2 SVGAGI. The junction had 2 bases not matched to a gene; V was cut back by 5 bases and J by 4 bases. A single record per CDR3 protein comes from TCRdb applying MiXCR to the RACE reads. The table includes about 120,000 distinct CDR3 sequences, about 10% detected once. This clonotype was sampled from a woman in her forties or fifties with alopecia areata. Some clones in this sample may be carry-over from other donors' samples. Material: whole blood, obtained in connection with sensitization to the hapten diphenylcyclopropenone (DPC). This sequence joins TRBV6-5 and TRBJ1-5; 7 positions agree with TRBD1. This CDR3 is CASSRQGNQPQHF. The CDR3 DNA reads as TGTGCCAGCAGTCGACAGGGAAATCAGCCCCAGCATTTT.